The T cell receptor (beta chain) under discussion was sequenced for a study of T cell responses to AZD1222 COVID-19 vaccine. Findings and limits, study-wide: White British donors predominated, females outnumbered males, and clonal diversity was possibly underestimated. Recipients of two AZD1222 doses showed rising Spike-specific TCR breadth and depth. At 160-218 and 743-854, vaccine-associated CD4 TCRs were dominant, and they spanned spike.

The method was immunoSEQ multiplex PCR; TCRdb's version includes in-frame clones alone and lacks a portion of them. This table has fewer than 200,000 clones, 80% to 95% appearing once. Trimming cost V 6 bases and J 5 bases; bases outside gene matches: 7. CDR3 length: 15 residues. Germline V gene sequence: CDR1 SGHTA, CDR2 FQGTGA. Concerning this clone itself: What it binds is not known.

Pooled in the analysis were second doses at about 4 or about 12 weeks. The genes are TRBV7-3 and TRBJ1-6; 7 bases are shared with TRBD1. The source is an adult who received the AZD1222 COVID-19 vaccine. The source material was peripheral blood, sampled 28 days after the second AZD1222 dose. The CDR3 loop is CASRGAGTDNSPLHF. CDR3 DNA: TGTGCCAGCAGGGGCGCCGGGACAGATAATTCACCCCTCCACTTT.